One and the same sample provided the 28 T cell receptor beta chains below, sequenced in a study of blood T cell repertoires in COVID-19. Profiling relied on immunoSEQ multiplex PCR, and the TCRdb table lists in-frame clones only, not all of them. The profile shows around 84,000 clones, 70% to 75% of them singletons. Sequencing used peripheral blood. Receptors originate from a man aged 45-60 years with active or convalescent COVID-19.

The chain is built from TRBV6-1 and TRBJ1-6; tentative D call: TRBD1 (6 bases). V lost 2 bases and J lost 9, with 14 bases in between. Germline V CDR1 and CDR2: MNHNS, SASEGT. CDR3 length: 15 residues. The chain's CDR3 is CASSEFMGAGSPLHF. The CDR3 coding sequence is TGTGCCAGCAGTGAATTTATGGGGGCGGGTTCACCCCTCCACTTT.

A few counts support this clone. The CDR3 protein is CASSLQGGSYEQYF. The CDR3 coding sequence is TGTGCCAGCAGCTTACAGGGCGGTTCCTACGAGCAGTACTTC. The chain recombines TRBV7-3 with TRBJ2-7; possible D gene TRBD1, 5 bases. Germline CDR1 is SGHTA and CDR2 is FQGTGA. The CDR3 runs to 14 residues. V was clipped by 2 bases and J by 1 base, with 9 bases between them. The whole variable domain, filled in from reference TRBV7-3 and TRBJ2-7, reads GAGVSQTPSNKVTEKGKYVELRCDPISGHTALYWYRQSLGQGPEFLIYFQGTGAADDSGLPNDRFFAVRPEGSVSTLKIQRTERGDSAVYLCASSLQGGSYEQYFGPGTRLTVT.

The V call is TRBV12-3 or TRBV12-4, the J call TRBJ1-5; 7 bases match TRBD1. With 5 bases clipped from V and 9 bases from J, the junction kept 1 base outside the gene matches. CDR3 size: 11 residues. CDR3 in amino acids: CASSPGGPQHF. CDR3 DNA sequence: TGTGCCAGCAGTCCAGGGGGGCCCCAGCATTTT.

The chain joins TRBV24-1 to TRBJ2-3, with D tentatively TRBD1 (6 bases). Between the trimmed V and J ends, which lost 3 bases and 1 base, there was a span of 13 bases. The germline gives CDR1 KGHDR, CDR2 SFDVKD. The CDR3 runs to 16 residues. The CDR3 region has the DNA TGTGCCACCAGTGATGGACAGCTACCGGGCACAGATACGCAGTATTTT. It specifies CATSDGQLPGTDTQYF.

The V gene is TRBV6-5, the J gene TRBJ2-1; TRBD2 matches at 9 bases. Trimming at V came to 2 bases and at J to 1 base, leaving 3 bases not matched to a gene. This CDR3 is 16 amino acids long. The germline V gene has CDR1 MNHEY and CDR2 SVGAGI. CDR3: CASSYTSGGSYNEQFF. Written as DNA, the CDR3 is TGTGCCAGCAGTTACACCAGCGGGGGGTCCTACAATGAGCAGTTCTTC.

The genes are TRBV5-5 and TRBJ1-1; the D is unclear. Germline values: CDR1 SGHKS, CDR2 YYEKEE (reference sequence). V lost 4 bases and J lost 6, with 13 bases in between. The CDR3 length is 13 residues. CDR3 bases: TGTGCCAGCAGCGCCCGAGCGGAGGCTGAAGCTTTCTTT. It translates to CASSARAEAEAFF. The complete variable domain, with remaining parts taken from reference TRBV5-5 and TRBJ1-1, reads DAGVTQSPTHLIKTRGQQVTLRCSPISGHKSVSWYQQVLGQGPQFIFQYYEKEERGRGNFPDRFSARQFPNYSSELNVNALLLGDSALYLCASSARAEAEAFFGQGTRLTVV.

This clone was seen only a few times. The rearrangement joins TRBV7-8 to TRBJ2-7; unclear D gene. Germline CDR1 SGHVS, CDR2 FQNEAQ. The CDR3 runs 12 residues. Trimming stripped 5 bases from V and 7 bases from J, with 12 bases between. CDR3 DNA sequence: TGTGCCAGCAGCCCCCGGGTCGGAGAGCAGTACTTC. Residues: CASSPRVGEQYF.

On this clone: The germline gene is not matched at one end of the junction; a read error may be the cause. This chain links TRBV19 with TRBJ1-2, with 8 bases aligning to TRBD1. The CDR3 consists of 13 residues. Germline values: CDR1 LNHDA, CDR2 SQIVND (reference sequence). The CDR3 loop reads CASNIGQGAGYTF. For the CDR3, the DNA is TGTGCCAGTAATATAGGACAGGGAGCAGGCTACACCTTC.

The rearrangement uses TRBV7-2 and TRBJ2-5; 8 bases map to TRBD1. The V gene end was trimmed by 7 bases and the J gene end by 5 bases; junction bases not matched to a gene: 15. Germline values: CDR1 SGHTA, CDR2 FQGNSA. This CDR3 has 16 amino acids. In nucleotides, the CDR3 is TGTGCCAGCACCCTGTTCTGGACAGGGAGCGGCGAGACCCAGTACTTC. It specifies CASTLFWTGSGETQYF.

CDR3 DNA: TGTGCCAGCAGCTTCCAGGGGACCGCCTACGAGCAGTACTTC. Translated: CASSFQGTAYEQYF. The chain joins TRBV27 to TRBJ2-7; D possibly corresponds to TRBD1 (6 bases). In germline, CDR1 is MNHEY, CDR2 SMNVEV (reference sequence). Trimming removed 6 bases from V and 2 bases from J, with 14 bases in between. The CDR3 is 14 amino acids.

This clone was detected ten times or more. The V call is TRBV13, the J call TRBJ2-1; 9 nucleotides agree with TRBD1. Germline V CDR1 and CDR2: PRHDT, FYEKMQ (reference sequence). The CDR3 has 15 residues. The V and J ends lost 3 bases and 4 bases, in that order; junction bases with no gene match: 4. Here the CDR3 DNA reads TGTGCCAGCAGCTTGACAGGGGGTCAATACAATGAGCAGTTCTTC. Amino acids: CASSLTGGQYNEQFF.

The chain has TRBV13 and TRBJ2-7, with 11 bases identical to TRBD2. Germline CDR1 is PRHDT and CDR2 is FYEKMQ (reference sequence). V was pared by 5 bases and J by 1 base, with 4 bases of the junction left unmatched. This CDR3 is built from 15 residues. CDR3 loop: CASSPTSGGSYEQYF. The DNA of the CDR3 is TGTGCCAGCAGCCCCACTAGCGGGGGTTCCTACGAGCAGTACTTC.

The chain has TRBV9 and TRBJ1-2; the match to TRBD1 covers 7 bases. The V and J ends lost 4 bases and 2 bases, in that order; junction bases with no gene match: 2. This CDR3 region has 13 residues. Germline loops: CDR1 SGDLS, CDR2 YYNGEE. Here the CDR3 reads CASSQDRNYGYTF. DNA of the CDR3: TGTGCCAGCAGCCAGGACAGGAACTATGGCTACACCTTC.

In this sample, this clone is medium-sized. Other nucleotide sequences from this sample produce the same CDR3. This chain uses TRBV19 with TRBJ2-2; possible D gene TRBD2, 6 bases. Germline CDR1 and CDR2: LNHDA and SQIVND (reference sequence). Trimming left V 0 bases short and J 7 bases short, with 9 bases between. The CDR3 has 14 residues. The CDR3 sequence: CASSIERRGGELFF. The CDR3 bases are TGTGCCAGTAGTATAGAGCGGCGGGGCGGGGAGCTGTTTTTT.

The chain combines TRBV5-6 with TRBJ1-5; 7 bases map to TRBD1. CDR3 length equals 16 residues. After removal of 0 bases from V and 2 bases from J, the junction contained 5 bases not matched to a gene. Germline CDR1 SGHDT, CDR2 YYEEEE. The CDR3 reads CASSLGQGGGNQPQHF. The CDR3 DNA sequence: TGTGCCAGCAGCTTGGGACAGGGCGGGGGCAATCAGCCCCAGCATTTT.

The rearrangement joins TRBV7-2 to TRBJ2-7, with 7 positions matching TRBD2. Germline CDR1 SGHTA, CDR2 FQGNSA. The V and J ends lost 6 bases and 0 bases, in that order; junction bases with no gene match: 8. The CDR3 spans 15 residues. CDR3 DNA: TGTGCCAGCAGGGGGGGGAGGACACACTCCTACGAGCAGTACTTC. The encoded protein is CASRGGRTHSYEQYF.

This clone was recorded at least ten times. The chain joins TRBV6-6 to TRBJ1-5; 9 nucleotides agree with TRBD1. Germline trimming cut 8 bases from V and 3 bases from J; bases unmatched to any gene: 5. Germline CDR1 is MNHNY and CDR2 is SVGAGI (reference sequence). This CDR3 has 14 amino acids. CDR3 sequence (DNA): TGTGCCAGCCGGGACAGGGAAGCCAATCAGCCCCAGCATTTT. Translation gives CASRDREANQPQHF.

This chain connects TRBV6-6 to TRBJ1-3; D is undetermined. The CDR3 has 16 residues. Trimming took 0 bases from V and 0 from J, leaving 9 bases between them. Germline V gene data show CDR1 as MNHNY and CDR2 as SVGAGI (reference sequence). The CDR3 nucleotides read TGTGCCAGCAGTTACTCGGAAGGGAGCTCTGGAAACACCATATATTTT. It codes for CASSYSEGSSGNTIYF.

This rearrangement joins TRBV7-3 to TRBJ1-1; tentative D call: TRBD1 (5 bases). CDR1 SGHTA and CDR2 FQGTGA come from the germline V gene. The length of the CDR3 is 15 residues. The V end lost 5 bases, the J end lost 3 bases, and 16 bases lay between the germline ends. The CDR3 nucleotides are TGTGCCAGCAGCCCCGGCCAGGGTCCGTACACTGAAGCTTTCTTT. It is translated as CASSPGQGPYTEAFF.

This clone came up once. The chain couples TRBV9 to TRBJ1-5; possibly TRBD1 for D (6 bases). Germline-derived CDR1 and CDR2 are SGDLS and YYNGEE. V was clipped by 0 bases and J by 3 bases, with 10 bases between them. The CDR3 runs 15 residues. The chain's CDR3 is CASSVEGTNNQPQHF. CDR3 nucleotides: TGTGCCAGCAGCGTAGAGGGGACAAACAATCAGCCCCAGCATTTT.

The gene calls are TRBV2 and TRBJ2-6; 9 bases fit TRBD1. The V gene end was trimmed by 6 bases and the J gene end by 2 bases; junction bases not matched to a gene: 2. CDR1 is SNHLY and CDR2 is FYNNEI in the germline V gene. This CDR3 is 15 amino acids long. The CDR3 is CASSGDRAGANVLTF. As DNA, the CDR3 is TGTGCCAGCAGCGGGGACAGGGCTGGGGCCAACGTCCTGACTTTC.

The chain uses TRBV30 and TRBJ2-7; TRBD1 matches 8 bases. CDR3 length: 14 residues. The ends lost 2 bases at V and 3 bases at J; junction bases unmatched: 6. The germline CDR1 and CDR2 sequences are GTSNPN and SVGIG (reference sequence). CDR3 sequence reads: CAWSIGTGGYEQYF. The CDR3 DNA reads as TGTGCCTGGAGTATAGGAACAGGGGGCTACGAGCAGTACTTC.

The rearrangement links TRBV28 to TRBJ1-2, with TRBD1 identical over 9 bases. CDR3 length: 15 amino acids. J was trimmed by 4 bases and V by 4 bases; bases with no gene match: 7. The germline V gene has CDR1 MDHEN and CDR2 SYDVKM. CDR3 amino acids: CASSSKQGAAYGYTF. In nucleotides, the CDR3 is TGTGCCAGCAGTTCCAAACAGGGGGCGGCCTATGGCTACACCTTC.

This clone was picked up one time. V usage is TRBV6-6 and J usage is TRBJ2-7, with 14 bases lining up with TRBD2. V gave up 6 bases and J gave up 7 bases; unmatched junction bases: 8. The CDR3 spans 15 residues. The germline CDR1 and CDR2 sequences are MNHNY and SVGAGI (reference sequence). The chain's CDR3 is CASSLGLAGGSEQYF. The DNA of the CDR3 is TGTGCCAGCAGCCTTGGACTAGCGGGGGGTAGTGAGCAGTACTTC.

The J gene is TRBJ1-1, the V gene TRBV12-5; TRBD1 agrees at 8 bases. Germline CDR1 LGHNT, CDR2 FRNRAP. CDR3 size: 15 residues. V lost 1 base and J lost 5; bases outside the gene matches: 6. CDR3 nucleotides: TGTGCTAGTGGTTTGGCTGTAACAGGGGGGACTGAAGCTTTCTTT. It specifies CASGLAVTGGTEAFF.

This chain joins TRBV5-6 and TRBJ2-1; D perhaps matches TRBD2 (6 bases). V gave up 4 bases and J gave up 8 bases, with 7 bases separating them. The germline gives CDR1 SGHDT, CDR2 YYEEEE. The CDR3 is made up of 11 amino acids. CDR3 nucleotides: TGTGCCAGCAGCCGGGGGTATGAGCAGTTCTTC. This sequence encodes CASSRGYEQFF.

The chain recombines TRBV27 with TRBJ1-6; 8 bases are a match to TRBD1. CDR1 MNHEY and CDR2 SMNVEV come from the germline V gene (reference sequence). This CDR3 is 19 amino acids long. After removal of 7 bases from V and 7 bases from J, the junction contained 21 bases not matched to a gene. The CDR3 nucleotides are TGTGCCAGCACCATGGTGGTAGGGACAGGCGGAGGGTTGAATTCACCCCTCCACTTT. This gives the protein CASTMVVGTGGGLNSPLHF.

The genes are TRBV27 and TRBJ2-7, with D maybe TRBD2 (7 bases). V was shortened by 5 bases and J by 0 bases, with 11 bases between the two germline ends. This CDR3 spans 14 amino acids. Germline CDR1 reads MNHEY; CDR2 reads SMNVEV (reference sequence). Here the CDR3 DNA reads TGTGCCAGCAGTCCGCGGGGGCGCTCCTACGAGCAGTACTTC. It translates to CASSPRGRSYEQYF.